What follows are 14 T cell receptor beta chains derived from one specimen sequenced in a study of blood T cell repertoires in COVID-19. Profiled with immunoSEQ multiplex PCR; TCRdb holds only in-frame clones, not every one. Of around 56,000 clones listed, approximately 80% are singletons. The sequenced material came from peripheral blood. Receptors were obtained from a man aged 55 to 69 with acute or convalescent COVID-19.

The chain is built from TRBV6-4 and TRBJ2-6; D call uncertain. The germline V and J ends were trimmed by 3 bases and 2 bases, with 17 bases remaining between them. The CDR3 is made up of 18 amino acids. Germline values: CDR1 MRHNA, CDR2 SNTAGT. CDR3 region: CASSDNPVSSAGANVLTF. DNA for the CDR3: TGTGCCAGCAGTGATAATCCAGTATCGTCAGCTGGGGCCAACGTCCTGACTTTC.

Written as DNA, the CDR3 is TGTGCCAGCAGCTTAGCGGCAGGGGAAGCCTACGAGCAGTACTTC. Its translation: CASSLAAGEAYEQYF. This sequence joins TRBV7-8 and TRBJ2-7; D is possibly TRBD1 (6 bases). This CDR3 has 15 residues. Trimming took off 0 bases at V and 2 bases at J, with 11 bases between the two ends. Germline V gives CDR1 SGHVS, CDR2 FQNEAQ.

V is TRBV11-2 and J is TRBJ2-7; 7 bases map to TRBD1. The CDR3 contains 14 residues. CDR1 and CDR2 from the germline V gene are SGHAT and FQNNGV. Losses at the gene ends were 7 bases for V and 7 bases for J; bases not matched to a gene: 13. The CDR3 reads CASTSGGSSLEQYF. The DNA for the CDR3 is TGTGCCAGCACGTCAGGGGGTTCAAGTTTGGAGCAGTACTTC.

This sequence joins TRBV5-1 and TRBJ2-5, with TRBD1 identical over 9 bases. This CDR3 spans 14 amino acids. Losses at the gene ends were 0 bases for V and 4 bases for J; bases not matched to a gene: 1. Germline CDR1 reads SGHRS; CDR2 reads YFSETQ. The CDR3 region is CASSLDRGRETQYF. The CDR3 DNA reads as TGCGCCAGCAGCTTGGACAGGGGGCGAGAGACCCAGTACTTC.

CDR3 DNA sequence: TGTGCCAGCAGCTTCAGACAGGGTGGCACAGATACGCAGTATTTT. It encodes CASSFRQGGTDTQYF. The genes are TRBV9 and TRBJ2-3; 7 bases are a match to TRBD1. With V trimmed by 4 bases and J by 1 base, 6 bases remained unmatched. CDR3 length equals 15 residues. CDR1 and CDR2 from the germline V gene are SGDLS and YYNGEE.

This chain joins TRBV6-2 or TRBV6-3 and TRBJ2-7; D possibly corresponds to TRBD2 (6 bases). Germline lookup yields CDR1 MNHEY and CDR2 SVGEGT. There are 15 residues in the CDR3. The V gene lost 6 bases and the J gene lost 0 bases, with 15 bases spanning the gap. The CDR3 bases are TGTGCCAGCAGCCCCCTAGCGCAGAGCTCCTACGAGCAGTACTTC. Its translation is CASSPLAQSSYEQYF.

This CDR3 is CASATGSAGNTIYF. CDR3 nucleotides: TGTGCCAGCGCTACAGGGAGCGCTGGAAACACCATATATTTT. The V call is TRBV6-5, the J call TRBJ1-3; possibly TRBD1 for D (6 bases). The CDR3 is 14 residues long. V lost 8 bases and J lost 2, with 13 bases in between. The germline V gene has CDR1 MNHEY and CDR2 SVGAGI.

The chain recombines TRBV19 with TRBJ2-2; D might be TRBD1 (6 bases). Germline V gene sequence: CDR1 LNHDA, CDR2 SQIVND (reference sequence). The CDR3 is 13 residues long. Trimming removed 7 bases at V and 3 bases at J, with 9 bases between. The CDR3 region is CASIGQHTGELFF. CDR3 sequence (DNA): TGTGCCAGTATTGGACAGCACACCGGGGAGCTGTTTTTT.

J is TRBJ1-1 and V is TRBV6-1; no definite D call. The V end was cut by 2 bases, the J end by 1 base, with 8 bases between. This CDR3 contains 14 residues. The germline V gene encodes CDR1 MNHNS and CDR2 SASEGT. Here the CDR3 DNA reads TGTGCCAGCAGTGAACGGGGTCGGAACACTGAAGCTTTCTTT. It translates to CASSERGRNTEAFF.

The CDR3 nucleotides are TGCGCCAGCAGCCAGACGACAGGGATGAACACTGAAGCTTTCTTT. It encodes CASSQTTGMNTEAFF. The chain combines TRBV4-1 with TRBJ1-1, with 7 positions matching TRBD1. The CDR3 consists of 15 residues. With 3 bases clipped from V and 0 bases from J, the junction kept 4 bases outside the gene matches. The germline gives CDR1 MGHRA, CDR2 YSYEKL.

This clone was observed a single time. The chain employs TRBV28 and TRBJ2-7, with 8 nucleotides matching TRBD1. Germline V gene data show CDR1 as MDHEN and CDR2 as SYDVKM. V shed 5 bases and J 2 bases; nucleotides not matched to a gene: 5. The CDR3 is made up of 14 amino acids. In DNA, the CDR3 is TGTGCCAGCAGTCCGGACAGGGCCCCCTACGAGCAGTACTTC. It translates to CASSPDRAPYEQYF. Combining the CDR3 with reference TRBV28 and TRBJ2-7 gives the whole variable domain DVKVTQSSRYLVKRTGEKVFLECVQDMDHENMFWYRQDPGLGLRLIYFSYDVKMKEKGDIPEGYSVSREKKERFSLILESASTNQTSMYLCASSPDRAPYEQYFGPGTRLTVT.

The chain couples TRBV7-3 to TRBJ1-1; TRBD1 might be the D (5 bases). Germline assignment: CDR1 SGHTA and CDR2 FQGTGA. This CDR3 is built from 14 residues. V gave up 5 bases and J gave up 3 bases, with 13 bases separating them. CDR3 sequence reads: CASSGGGGDTEAFF. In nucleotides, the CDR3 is TGTGCCAGCAGCGGTGGGGGAGGGGACACTGAAGCTTTCTTT.

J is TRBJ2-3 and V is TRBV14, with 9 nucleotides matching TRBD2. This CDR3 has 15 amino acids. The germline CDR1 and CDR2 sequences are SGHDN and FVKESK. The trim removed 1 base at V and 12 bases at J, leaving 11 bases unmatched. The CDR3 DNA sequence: TGTGCCAGCAGCCAAGTGGGGCGGGGGGGCCTGTCCCAGTATTTT. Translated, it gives CASSQVGRGGLSQYF.

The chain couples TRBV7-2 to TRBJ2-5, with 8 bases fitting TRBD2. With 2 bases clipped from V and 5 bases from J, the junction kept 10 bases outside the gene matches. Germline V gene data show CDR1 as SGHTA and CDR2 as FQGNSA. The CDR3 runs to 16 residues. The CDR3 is CASSLRRSGGVETQYF. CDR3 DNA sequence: TGTGCCAGCAGCTTACGAAGAAGCGGGGGTGTGGAGACCCAGTACTTC.